The sequence of this TCR beta chain was determined in a study of blood T cell repertoires in COVID-19. Participant age was roughly 18 to 100 years, and participants resided in fewer than 30 US areas. Recovered participants had two consecutive negative NP/OP PCR tests, healthcare professional clearance, or symptom resolution. This table comes from immunoSEQ multiplex PCR, and its TCRdb copy is limited to in-frame clones, with some not included. This sample has 150,000 to 200,000 clones, with roughly four fifths found just once. This CDR3 contains 13 residues. Trimming pared 4 bases from V and 3 bases from J, leaving 9 bases between. Germline V gives CDR1 SQVTM, CDR2 ANQGSEA. This clone came up a few times.

The TCR was taken from a man aged 50 to 60 who had recovered from COVID-19. Sequenced: PBMCs or T cells enriched from blood (not recorded which). The chain uses TRBV29-1 and TRBJ1-4; D call uncertain. The DNA for the CDR3 is TGCAGCGTTGGGCGGGCTTCTAATGAAAAACTGTTTTTT. Translated: CSVGRASNEKLFF.